Listed here are 24 T cell receptor beta chains from one sample, sequenced in a study of cytomegalovirus exposure and HLA in healthy donors (dated by TCRdb to about 2017). The receptor library was made with the immunoSEQ multiplex PCR assay. TCRdb's version of the immuneACCESS table is confined to in-frame rearrangements and falls short of the full clone set. An unresolved V gene accounts for under half of the shortfall where checked; the remainder is of unknown origin. Counted in this sample were about 150,000 clones; 85% to 90% of them appeared once. In total, the top ten clones hold roughly 6.7% of the sample. The sample consisted of PBMCs. These receptor sequences come from a woman under 40 in good health and CMV-seropositive.

The rearrangement links TRBV9 to TRBJ2-7; TRBD2 might be the D (5 bases). This CDR3 is 15 amino acids long. Between the trimmed V and J ends, which lost 2 bases and 0 bases, there was a span of 12 bases. Germline CDR1 SGDLS, CDR2 YYNGEE. The CDR3 reads CASSVGDLSSYEQYF. The CDR3 DNA reads as TGTGCCAGCAGCGTCGGGGATCTCAGCTCCTACGAGCAGTACTTC.

The chain joins TRBV2 to TRBJ1-4; D not resolved. This CDR3 contains 14 residues. CDR1 SNHLY and CDR2 FYNNEI come from the germline V gene. The germline V and J ends were trimmed by 5 bases and 1 base, with 8 bases remaining between them. The CDR3 region is CASSSALTNEKLFF. CDR3 nucleotide sequence: TGTGCCAGCAGTTCAGCGCTAACTAATGAAAAACTGTTTTTT.

The chain employs TRBV11-2 and TRBJ2-7; no reliable D call. Trimming removed 1 base at V and 3 bases at J, with 19 bases between. CDR3 length: 17 residues. The germline V gene encodes CDR1 SGHAT and CDR2 FQNNGV. The CDR3 here is CASSLVGYSLTNYEQYF. Written as DNA, the CDR3 is TGTGCCAGCAGCTTAGTCGGCTACAGCCTGACAAACTACGAGCAGTACTTC.

V is TRBV6-6 and J is TRBJ2-7, with TRBD1 identical over 9 bases. Germline assignment: CDR1 MNHNY and CDR2 SVGAGI (reference sequence). V lost 5 bases and J lost 7; bases outside the gene matches: 6. The CDR3 loop spans 13 amino acids. The CDR3 is CASSQQGAREQYF. In DNA form, the CDR3 reads TGTGCCAGCAGTCAACAGGGGGCGCGAGAGCAGTACTTC.

V gene TRBV4-2 combines with J gene TRBJ1-4; tentatively, D is TRBD1 (6 bases). Per germline, CDR1 LGHNA and CDR2 YNFKEQ. The germline V and J ends were trimmed by 1 base and 3 bases, with 12 bases remaining between them. This CDR3 is 16 amino acids long. This chain's CDR3 is CASSQGQTGPNEKLFF. CDR3 bases: TGTGCCAGCAGCCAAGGCCAGACAGGACCTAATGAAAAACTGTTTTTT.

A single count supports this clone. The chain combines TRBV7-2 with TRBJ1-2; 7 nucleotides match TRBD1. Germline V gene sequence: CDR1 SGHTA, CDR2 FQGNSA. The V segment lost 6 bases and the J segment 4 bases; nucleotides outside the gene matches: 8. The CDR3 covers 14 residues. CDR3: CASSPQGGGYGYTF. Here the CDR3 DNA reads TGTGCCAGCAGTCCTCAGGGGGGTGGCTATGGCTACACCTTC. Drawing the rest from reference TRBV7-2 and TRBJ1-2, the complete variable domain is GAGVSQSPSNKVTEKGKDVELRCDPISGHTALYWYRQSLGQGLEFLIYFQGNSAPDKSGLPSDRFSAERTGGSVSTLTIQRTQQEDSAVYLCASSPQGGGYGYTFGSGTRLTVV.

The chain has TRBV18 and TRBJ1-5, with 9 positions matching TRBD1. The junction had 12 bases not matched to a gene; V was cut back by 6 bases and J by 0 bases. CDR1 is KGHSH and CDR2 is LQKENI in the germline V gene. CDR3 length equals 18 residues. The CDR3 is CASSRRDRALYSNQPQHF. CDR3 DNA: TGTGCCAGCTCGCGCCGGGACAGGGCCCTTTATAGCAATCAGCCCCAGCATTTT.

The rearrangement links TRBV9 to TRBJ2-5; maybe TRBD2 (5 bases). Trimming removed 0 bases at V and 4 bases at J, with 13 bases between. CDR1 is SGDLS and CDR2 is YYNGEE in the germline V gene. This CDR3 is 15 amino acids long. The CDR3 here is CASSVEGSSSETQYF. The CDR3 DNA reads TGTGCCAGCAGCGTAGAAGGCTCTAGCTCAGAGACCCAGTACTTC.

This chain joins TRBV29-1 and TRBJ1-1; TRBD1 is a possible D gene (5 bases). The V and J ends lost 2 bases and 4 bases respectively, with 8 bases between them. Germline-derived CDR1 and CDR2 are SQVTM and ANQGSEA. The CDR3 has 12 residues. This chain's CDR3 is CSVERGRTEAFF. The CDR3 DNA is TGCAGCGTTGAAAGGGGCCGCACTGAAGCTTTCTTT.

The V and J genes are TRBV28 and TRBJ2-2; D might be TRBD1 (5 bases). Looked up from germline, CDR1 is MDHEN and CDR2 is SYDVKM. The CDR3 covers 14 residues. Deletions cut 5 bases from V and 9 bases from J, with 16 bases between. The CDR3 region has the DNA TGTGCCAGCAGTCCCTCCTTGACAGCGCGGGAGCTGTTTTTT. Translation gives CASSPSLTARELFF.

Only one count was recorded for this clone. The V and J genes are TRBV5-8 and TRBJ2-7, with 7 bases identical to TRBD2. The CDR3 loop spans 13 amino acids. V shed 3 bases and J 6 bases; nucleotides not matched to a gene: 6. Germline values: CDR1 SGHTS, CDR2 YDEGEE. The CDR3 DNA reads as TGTGCCAGCAGCTGGGGGGGGTCCGGCGAGCAGTACTTC. It yields the protein CASSWGGSGEQYF.

The chain uses TRBV7-8 and TRBJ2-7; D remains unclear. CDR3 length: 14 amino acids. In germline, CDR1 is SGHVS, CDR2 FQNEAQ. Trimming removed 5 bases from V and 3 bases from J, with 14 bases in between. In nucleotides, the CDR3 is TGTGCCAGCAGCCCCGCGCCTTCCGACTACGAGCAGTACTTC. Protein: CASSPAPSDYEQYF.

V is TRBV23-1 and J is TRBJ2-6, with TRBD1 identical over 7 bases. Being an ORF, TRBV23-1 has a function that is uncertain. The CDR3 is 21 residues long. The V gene end was trimmed by 2 bases and the J gene end by 2 bases; junction bases not matched to a gene: 18. CDR3 amino acids: CASSQSKTGHPASAGANVLTF. The CDR3 DNA follows: TGCGCCAGCAGTCAAAGCAAGACAGGGCACCCAGCCTCAGCTGGGGCCAACGTCCTGACTTTC.

V and J are TRBV28 and TRBJ2-2; D is ambiguous. This CDR3 spans 15 amino acids. V lost 7 bases and J lost 6, with 18 bases in between. Germline V CDR1 and CDR2: MDHEN, SYDVKM. The CDR3 loop is CASTVLVGSAGELFF. DNA of the CDR3: TGTGCCAGCACCGTACTTGTGGGCAGTGCCGGGGAGCTGTTTTTT.

V and J are TRBV28 and TRBJ2-5; no reliable D call. V lost 7 bases, J lost 1 base, and 13 bases lay in between. CDR1 and CDR2 (germline): MDHEN, SYDVKM. CDR3 length: 14 amino acids. CDR3 sequence: CASTPPGSQETQYF. DNA for the CDR3: TGTGCCAGCACCCCCCCTGGCTCCCAAGAGACCCAGTACTTC.

The gene calls are TRBV5-1 and TRBJ1-4; a possible D gene is TRBD1 (5 bases). Germline V lookup: CDR1 SGHRS, CDR2 YFSETQ. This CDR3 has 15 residues. V gave up 0 bases and J gave up 8 bases, with 14 bases separating them. CDR3 protein: CASSLGGRTPEKLFF. The CDR3 DNA follows: TGCGCCAGCAGCTTGGGCGGACGGACACCAGAAAAACTGTTTTTT.

The genes are TRBV28 and TRBJ2-3, with D tentatively TRBD2 (6 bases). The ends were cut back, 2 bases at V and 0 bases at J, with 15 bases in the middle. The V gene's germline CDR1 is MDHEN and CDR2 SYDVKM. The CDR3 contains 17 residues. This CDR3 reads CASSLTWTGTSTDTQYF. As DNA, the CDR3 is TGTGCCAGCAGTTTAACTTGGACCGGGACTAGCACAGATACGCAGTATTTT.

The chain is built from TRBV6-4 and TRBJ2-7; TRBD1 matches 7 bases. V was clipped by 2 bases and J by 5 bases; unmatched bases: 3. The CDR3 has 13 residues. The germline CDR1 and CDR2 sequences are MRHNA and SNTAGT. For the CDR3, the DNA is TGTGCCAGCAGTGACCCGACAGGGAACGAGCAGTACTTC. Translation gives CASSDPTGNEQYF.

This clone was detected only once. The chain joins TRBV28 to TRBJ2-5, with 7 bases that match TRBD2. With 7 bases clipped from V and 0 bases from J, the junction kept 8 bases outside the gene matches. This CDR3 is 15 amino acids long. Germline CDR1 and CDR2: MDHEN and SYDVKM. The CDR3 region is CASTGTKAYQETQYF. CDR3 nucleotides: TGTGCCAGCACCGGGACTAAAGCTTACCAAGAGACCCAGTACTTC.

The table lists this clone with a count of one. J is TRBJ1-4 and V is TRBV27; weak D call: TRBD1 (6 bases). This CDR3 comprises 15 residues. Trimming took off 2 bases at V and 8 bases at J, with 15 bases between the two ends. Per germline, CDR1 MNHEY and CDR2 SMNVEV (reference sequence). As DNA, the CDR3 is TGTGCCAGCAGTTTAGGGGGCAGGGCGGGCGAAAAACTGTTTTTT. Translation gives CASSLGGRAGEKLFF.

CDR3 sequence: CASSSWVQGGEKLFF. The CDR3 DNA reads TGTGCCAGCAGTTCCTGGGTGCAGGGGGGTGAAAAACTGTTTTTT. V gene TRBV6-6 combines with J gene TRBJ1-4, with 7 positions matching TRBD1. Trimming took 4 bases from V and 7 from J; bases not matched to a gene: 9. The CDR3 is 15 amino acids. Germline values: CDR1 MNHNY, CDR2 SVGAGI (reference sequence).

This chain links TRBV11-1 with TRBJ2-7; D is possibly TRBD1 (6 bases). Germline CDR1 and CDR2: SGHAT and FQDESV (reference sequence). The CDR3 length is 14 residues. Trimming cost V 4 bases and J 0 bases, with 10 bases left between them. The CDR3 DNA reads TGTGCCAGCAGCTCGGGACACACCTCCTACGAGCAGTACTTC. This encodes CASSSGHTSYEQYF.

This rearrangement joins TRBV5-1 to TRBJ2-1; TRBD2 matches 14 bases. V was pared by 3 bases and J by 8 bases, with 7 bases of the junction left unmatched. Germline CDR1 SGHRS, CDR2 YFSETQ. CDR3 size: 16 residues. Here the CDR3 DNA reads TGCGCCAGCAGCTGGGGACTAGCGGGAGTGGTAGATGAGCAGTTCTTC. Translation gives CASSWGLAGVVDEQFF.

This chain uses TRBV7-3 with TRBJ2-2; D unresolved. The length of the CDR3 is 13 residues. Between the trimmed V and J ends, which lost 3 bases and 5 bases, there was a span of 7 bases. Per the germline V gene, CDR1 is SGHTA and CDR2 is FQGTGA. CDR3 sequence (DNA): TGTGCCAGCAGCTTGATGACTACCGGGGAGCTGTTTTTT. Residues: CASSLMTTGELFF. Full variable domain (missing parts from reference TRBV7-3 and TRBJ2-2): GAGVSQTPSNKVTEKGKYVELRCDPISGHTALYWYRQSLGQGPEFLIYFQGTGAADDSGLPNDRFFAVRPEGSVSTLKIQRTERGDSAVYLCASSLMTTGELFFGEGSRLTVL.